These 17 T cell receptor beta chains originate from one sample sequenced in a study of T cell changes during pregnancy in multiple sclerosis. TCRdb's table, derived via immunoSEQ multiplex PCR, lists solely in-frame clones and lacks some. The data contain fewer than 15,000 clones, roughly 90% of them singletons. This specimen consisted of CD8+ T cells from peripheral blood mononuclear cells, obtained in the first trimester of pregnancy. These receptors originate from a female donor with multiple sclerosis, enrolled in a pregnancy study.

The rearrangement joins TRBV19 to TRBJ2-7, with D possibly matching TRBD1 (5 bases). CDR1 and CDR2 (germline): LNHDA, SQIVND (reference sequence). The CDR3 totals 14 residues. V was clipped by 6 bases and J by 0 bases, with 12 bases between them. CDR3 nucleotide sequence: TGTGCCAGTAGCACCCCCAGGGACTCCTACGAGCAGTACTTC. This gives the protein CASSTPRDSYEQYF.

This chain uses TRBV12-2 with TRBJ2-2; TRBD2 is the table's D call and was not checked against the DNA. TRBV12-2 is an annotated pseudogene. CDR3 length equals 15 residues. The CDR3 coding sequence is TGTGCAAGTCGCTTAGGCCCCCGAGGGCCCGGGGAGCTGTTTTTT. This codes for CASRLGPRGPGELFF.

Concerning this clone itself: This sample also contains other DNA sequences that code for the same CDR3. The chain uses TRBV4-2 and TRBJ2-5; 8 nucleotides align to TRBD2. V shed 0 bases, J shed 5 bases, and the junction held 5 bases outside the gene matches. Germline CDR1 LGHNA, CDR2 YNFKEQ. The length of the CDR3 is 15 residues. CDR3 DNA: TGTGCCAGCAGCCAAGAGAGCGGGGGAGCGGAGACCCAGTACTTC. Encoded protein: CASSQESGGAETQYF.

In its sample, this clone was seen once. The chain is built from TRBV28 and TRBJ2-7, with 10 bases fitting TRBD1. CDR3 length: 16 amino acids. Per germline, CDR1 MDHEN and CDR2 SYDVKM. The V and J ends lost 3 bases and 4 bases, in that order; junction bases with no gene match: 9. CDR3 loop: CASSFPATGGGYEQYF. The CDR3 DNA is TGTGCCAGCAGTTTCCCCGCGACAGGGGGCGGGTACGAGCAGTACTTC.

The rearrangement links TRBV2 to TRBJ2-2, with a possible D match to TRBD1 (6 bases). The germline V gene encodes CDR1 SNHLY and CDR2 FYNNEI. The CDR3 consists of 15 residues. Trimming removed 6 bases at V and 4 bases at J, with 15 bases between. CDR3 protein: CASREQGWGTGELFF. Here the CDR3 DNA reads TGTGCCAGCAGAGAACAGGGATGGGGCACCGGGGAGCTGTTTTTT. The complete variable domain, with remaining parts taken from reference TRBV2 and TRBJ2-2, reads EPEVTQTPSHQVTQMGQEVILRCVPISNHLYFYWYRQILGQKVEFLVSFYNNEISEKSEIFDDQFSVERPDGSNFTLKIRSTKLEDSAMYFCASREQGWGTGELFFGEGSRLTVL.

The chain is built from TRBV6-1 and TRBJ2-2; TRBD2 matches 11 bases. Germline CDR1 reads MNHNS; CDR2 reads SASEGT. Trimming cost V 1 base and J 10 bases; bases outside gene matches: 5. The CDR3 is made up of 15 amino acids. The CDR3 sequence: CASSEGTSGGQELFF. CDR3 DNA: TGTGCCAGCAGTGAAGGAACTAGCGGGGGTCAGGAGCTGTTTTTT.

CDR3 DNA: TGTGCCAGCAGCGTAGTAGGGGCTGGTGAAGCTTTCTTT. Its translation: CASSVVGAGEAFF. J is TRBJ1-1 and V is TRBV9; maybe TRBD1 (5 bases). Per germline, CDR1 SGDLS and CDR2 YYNGEE. Trimming removed 0 bases at V and 7 bases at J, with 10 bases between. The CDR3 runs 13 residues.

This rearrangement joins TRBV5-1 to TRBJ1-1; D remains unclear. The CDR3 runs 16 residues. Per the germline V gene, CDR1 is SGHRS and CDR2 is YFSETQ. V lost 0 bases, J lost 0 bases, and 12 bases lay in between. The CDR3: CASSLGYTAMNTEAFF. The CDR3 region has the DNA TGCGCCAGCAGCTTGGGCTACACAGCCATGAACACTGAAGCTTTCTTT.

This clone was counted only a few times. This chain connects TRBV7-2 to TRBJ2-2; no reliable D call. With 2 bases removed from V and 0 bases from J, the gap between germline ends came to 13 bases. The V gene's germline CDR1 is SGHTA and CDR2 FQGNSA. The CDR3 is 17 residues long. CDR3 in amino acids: CASSLPRQSANTGELFF. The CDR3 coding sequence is TGTGCCAGCAGCTTACCCAGGCAATCCGCGAACACCGGGGAGCTGTTTTTT.

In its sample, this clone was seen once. This chain's CDR3 is CASSLWQGFFNEQFF. The CDR3, as DNA: TGTGCCAGCAGTTTATGGCAGGGGTTTTTCAATGAGCAGTTCTTC. The V call is TRBV27, the J call TRBJ2-1; possible D gene TRBD1, 6 bases. This CDR3 is built from 15 residues. The germline V gene encodes CDR1 MNHEY and CDR2 SMNVEV (reference sequence). Trimming removed 1 base from V and 6 bases from J, with 13 bases in between.

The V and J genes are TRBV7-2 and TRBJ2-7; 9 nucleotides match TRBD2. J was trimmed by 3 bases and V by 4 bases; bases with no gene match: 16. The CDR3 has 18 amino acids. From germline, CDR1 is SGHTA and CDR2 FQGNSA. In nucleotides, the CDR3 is TGTGCCAGCAGCTCCCTTGAAGTAGCGGGGGCAGAGAACTACGAGCAGTACTTC. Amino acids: CASSSLEVAGAENYEQYF.

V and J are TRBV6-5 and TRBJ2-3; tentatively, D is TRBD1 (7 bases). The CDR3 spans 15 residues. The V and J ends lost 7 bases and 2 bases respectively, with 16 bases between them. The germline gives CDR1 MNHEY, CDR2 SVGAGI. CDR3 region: CASTQGGQHTDTQYF. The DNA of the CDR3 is TGTGCCAGCACCCAGGGGGGACAGCACACAGATACGCAGTATTTT.

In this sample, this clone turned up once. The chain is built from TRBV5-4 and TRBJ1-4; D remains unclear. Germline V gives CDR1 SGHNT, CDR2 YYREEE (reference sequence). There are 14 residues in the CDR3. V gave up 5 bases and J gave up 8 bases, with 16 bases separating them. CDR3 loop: CASRPGGSQEKLFF. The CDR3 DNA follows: TGTGCCAGCAGACCGGGAGGGTCTCAGGAAAAACTGTTTTTT.

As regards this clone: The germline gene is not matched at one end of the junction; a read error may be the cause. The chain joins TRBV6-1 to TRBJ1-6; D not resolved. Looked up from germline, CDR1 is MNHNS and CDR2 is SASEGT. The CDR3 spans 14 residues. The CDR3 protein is CASRAGSDYSPLHF. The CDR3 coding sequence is TGTGCCAGCAGGGCCGGGTCCGATTATTCCCCCCTCCACTTT.

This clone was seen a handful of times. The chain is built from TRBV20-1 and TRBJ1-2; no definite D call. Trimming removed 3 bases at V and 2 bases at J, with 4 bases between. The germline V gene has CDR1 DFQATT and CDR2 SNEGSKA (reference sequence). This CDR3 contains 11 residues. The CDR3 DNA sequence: TGCAGTGCTAGGCAGAACTATGGCTACACCTTC. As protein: CSARQNYGYTF.

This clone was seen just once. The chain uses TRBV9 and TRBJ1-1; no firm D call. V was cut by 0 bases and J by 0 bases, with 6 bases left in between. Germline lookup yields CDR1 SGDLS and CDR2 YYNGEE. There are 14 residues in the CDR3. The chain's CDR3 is CASSVGQLNTEAFF. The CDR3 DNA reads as TGTGCCAGCAGCGTAGGCCAGTTGAACACTGAAGCTTTCTTT.

CDR3: CASSLGRGYNSPLHF. CDR3 DNA: TGTGCCAGCAGCTTGGGACGGGGGTATAATTCACCCCTCCACTTT. The chain has TRBV5-6 and TRBJ1-6, with a weak D call TRBD1 (5 bases). Germline loops: CDR1 SGHDT, CDR2 YYEEEE. CDR3 length equals 15 residues. Trimming removed 0 bases from V and 4 bases from J, with 8 bases in between.